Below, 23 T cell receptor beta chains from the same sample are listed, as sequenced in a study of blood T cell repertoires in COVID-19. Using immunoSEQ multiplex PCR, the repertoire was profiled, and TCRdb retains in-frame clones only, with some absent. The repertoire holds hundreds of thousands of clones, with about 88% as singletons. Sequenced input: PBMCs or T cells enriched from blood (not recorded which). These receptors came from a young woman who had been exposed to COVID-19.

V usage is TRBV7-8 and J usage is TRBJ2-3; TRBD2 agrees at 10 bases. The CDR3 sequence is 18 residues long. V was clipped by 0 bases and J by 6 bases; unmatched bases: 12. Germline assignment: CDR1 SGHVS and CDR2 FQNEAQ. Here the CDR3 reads CASSLAFKTSGLGDTQYF. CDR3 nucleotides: TGTGCCAGCAGCTTAGCCTTTAAGACTAGCGGGCTCGGCGATACGCAGTATTTT. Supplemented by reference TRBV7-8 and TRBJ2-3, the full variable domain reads GAGVSQSPRYKVAKRGQDVALRCDPISGHVSLFWYQQALGQGPEFLTYFQNEAQLDKSGLPSDRFFAERPEGSVSTLKIQRTQQEDSAVYLCASSLAFKTSGLGDTQYFGPGTRLTVL.

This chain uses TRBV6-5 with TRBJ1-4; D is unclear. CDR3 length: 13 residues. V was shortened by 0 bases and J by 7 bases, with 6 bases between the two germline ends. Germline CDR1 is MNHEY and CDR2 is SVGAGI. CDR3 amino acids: CASSYSGSEKLFF. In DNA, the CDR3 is TGTGCCAGCAGTTACTCGGGGAGTGAAAAACTGTTTTTT.

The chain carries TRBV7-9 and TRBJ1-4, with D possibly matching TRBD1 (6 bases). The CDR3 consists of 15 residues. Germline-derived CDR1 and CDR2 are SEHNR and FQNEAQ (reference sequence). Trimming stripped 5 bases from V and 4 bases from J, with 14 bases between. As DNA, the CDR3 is TGTGCCAGCAGCCAGGGGAGGGCAGATAATGAAAAACTGTTTTTT. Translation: CASSQGRADNEKLFF.

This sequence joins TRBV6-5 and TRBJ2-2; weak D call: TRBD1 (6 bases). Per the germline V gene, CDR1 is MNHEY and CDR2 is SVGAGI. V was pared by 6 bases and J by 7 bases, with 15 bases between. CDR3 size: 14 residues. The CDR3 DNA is TGTGCCAGCAGCCCAAACACAGGGATCGGGGAGCTGTTTTTT. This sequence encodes CASSPNTGIGELFF.

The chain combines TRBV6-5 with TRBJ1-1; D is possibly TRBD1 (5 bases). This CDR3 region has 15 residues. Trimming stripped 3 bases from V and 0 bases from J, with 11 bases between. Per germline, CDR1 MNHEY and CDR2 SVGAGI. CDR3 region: CASSYSGHLNTEAFF. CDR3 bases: TGTGCCAGCAGTTATAGCGGACATCTGAACACTGAAGCTTTCTTT.

CDR3 protein: CASSSNHRGIGPPLHF. The CDR3 nucleotides read TGTGCCAGCAGCTCAAATCACAGGGGAATTGGGCCACCCCTCCACTTT. The rearrangement joins TRBV28 to TRBJ1-6; 7 nucleotides line up with TRBD1. CDR3 length: 16 residues. V lost 6 bases and J lost 11; bases outside the gene matches: 16. CDR1 and CDR2 (germline): MDHEN, SYDVKM.

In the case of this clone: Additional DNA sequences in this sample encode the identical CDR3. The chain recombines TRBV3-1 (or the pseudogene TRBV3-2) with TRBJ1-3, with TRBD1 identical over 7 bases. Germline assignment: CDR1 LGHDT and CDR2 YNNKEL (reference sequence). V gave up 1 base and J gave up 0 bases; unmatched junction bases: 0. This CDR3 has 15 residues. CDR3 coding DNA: TGTGCCAGCAGCCAAGGGACAGGCTCTGGAAACACCATATATTTT. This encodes CASSQGTGSGNTIYF.

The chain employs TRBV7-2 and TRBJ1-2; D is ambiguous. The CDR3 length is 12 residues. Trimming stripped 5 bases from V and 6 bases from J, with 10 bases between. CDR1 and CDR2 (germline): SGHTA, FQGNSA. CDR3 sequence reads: CASSLTLHGYTF. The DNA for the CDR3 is TGTGCCAGCAGCCTCACACTACATGGCTACACCTTC.

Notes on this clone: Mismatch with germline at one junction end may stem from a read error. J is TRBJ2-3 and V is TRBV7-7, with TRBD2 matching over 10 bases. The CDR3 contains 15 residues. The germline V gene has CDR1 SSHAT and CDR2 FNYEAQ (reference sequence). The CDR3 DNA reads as TGTGCTAGCAGCCCACAGCGGGGGGGGACAGATACGCAGTATTTT. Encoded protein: CASSPQRGGTDTQYF.

The CDR3: CASSRRTGYNEQFF. The CDR3 coding sequence is TGTGCCAGCAGCCGAAGGACAGGGTACAATGAGCAGTTCTTC. This sequence joins TRBV7-9 and TRBJ2-1; 8 bases are a match to TRBD1. The CDR3 covers 14 residues. The V segment lost 5 bases and the J segment 4 bases; nucleotides outside the gene matches: 4. Germline V gene lookup returns CDR1 SEHNR and CDR2 FQNEAQ (reference sequence).

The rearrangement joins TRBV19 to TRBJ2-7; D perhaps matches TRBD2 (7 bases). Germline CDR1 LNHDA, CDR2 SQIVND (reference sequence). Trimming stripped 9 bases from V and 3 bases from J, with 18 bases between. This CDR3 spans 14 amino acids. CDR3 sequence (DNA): TGTGCCAGCGGGGAGGGAGGGGGAAGCTACGAGCAGTACTTC. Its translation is CASGEGGGSYEQYF.

The CDR3 coding sequence is TGTGCCAGCACCTTAAGGAGCACTAGCGCTTCCTACGAGCAGTACTTC. Amino acids: CASTLRSTSASYEQYF. The J gene is TRBJ2-7, the V gene TRBV27; 7 bases map to TRBD2. CDR1 is MNHEY, CDR2 SMNVEV, per germline (reference sequence). V shed 7 bases and J 1 base; nucleotides not matched to a gene: 13. The CDR3 runs 16 residues.

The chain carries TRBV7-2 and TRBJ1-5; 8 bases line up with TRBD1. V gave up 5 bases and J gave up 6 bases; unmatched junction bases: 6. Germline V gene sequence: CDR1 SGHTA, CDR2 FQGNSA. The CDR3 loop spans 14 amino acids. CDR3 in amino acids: CASSSTTGGQPQHF. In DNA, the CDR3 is TGTGCCAGCAGCAGCACAACAGGGGGTCAGCCCCAGCATTTT.

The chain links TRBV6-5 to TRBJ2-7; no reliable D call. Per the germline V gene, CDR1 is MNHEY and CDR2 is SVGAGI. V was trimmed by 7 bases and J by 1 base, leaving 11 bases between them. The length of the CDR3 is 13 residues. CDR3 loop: CASISRLSYEQYF. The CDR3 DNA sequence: TGTGCCAGCATATCGCGGTTATCCTACGAGCAGTACTTC.

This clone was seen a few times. The CDR3 loop reads CASSLFASGYLGEQYF. The DNA for the CDR3 is TGTGCCAGCAGTTTATTCGCATCGGGATACCTCGGCGAGCAGTACTTC. The gene calls are TRBV28 and TRBJ2-7, with D possibly TRBD2 on 5 matching bases. Germline-derived CDR1 and CDR2 are MDHEN and SYDVKM. This CDR3 spans 16 amino acids. The V and J ends lost 1 base and 6 bases respectively, with 19 bases between them.

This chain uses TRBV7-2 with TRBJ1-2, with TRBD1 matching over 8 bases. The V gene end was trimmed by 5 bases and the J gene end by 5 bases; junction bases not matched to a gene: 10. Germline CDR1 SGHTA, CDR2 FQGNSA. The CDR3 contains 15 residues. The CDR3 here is CASSDAPGQGYGYTF. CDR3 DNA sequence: TGTGCCAGCAGCGATGCACCAGGACAGGGTTATGGCTACACCTTC.

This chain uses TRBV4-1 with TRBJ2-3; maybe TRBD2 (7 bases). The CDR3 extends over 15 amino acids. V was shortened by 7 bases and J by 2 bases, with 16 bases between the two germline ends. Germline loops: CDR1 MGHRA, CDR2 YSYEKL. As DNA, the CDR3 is TGCGCCAGCACCCCACAAGGGGGGGCCACAGATACGCAGTATTTT. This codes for CASTPQGGATDTQYF.

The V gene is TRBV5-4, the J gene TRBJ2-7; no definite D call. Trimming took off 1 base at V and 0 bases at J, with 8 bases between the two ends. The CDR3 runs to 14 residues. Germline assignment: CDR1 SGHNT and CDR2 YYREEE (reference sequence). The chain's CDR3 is CASSLWQDSYEQYF. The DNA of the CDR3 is TGTGCCAGCAGCTTGTGGCAGGACTCCTACGAGCAGTACTTC.

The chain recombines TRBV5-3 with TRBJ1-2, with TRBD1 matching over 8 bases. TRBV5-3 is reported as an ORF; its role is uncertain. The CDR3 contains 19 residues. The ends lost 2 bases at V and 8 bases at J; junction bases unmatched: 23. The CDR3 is CARSFKGFGARGRIEGYTF. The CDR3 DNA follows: TGTGCCAGAAGCTTTAAAGGTTTCGGGGCCAGGGGGCGTATTGAGGGCTACACCTTC.

The CDR3 nucleotides are TGTGCCAGCAGCCCAGGTTGTGCCGGCTACACCTTC. Amino acid sequence: CASSPGCAGYTF. J is TRBJ1-2 and V is TRBV3-1 (or the pseudogene TRBV3-2), with D unclear. The V end was cut by 4 bases, the J end by 8 bases, with 11 bases between. The length of the CDR3 is 12 residues. CDR1 and CDR2 (germline): LGHDT, YNNKEL (reference sequence).

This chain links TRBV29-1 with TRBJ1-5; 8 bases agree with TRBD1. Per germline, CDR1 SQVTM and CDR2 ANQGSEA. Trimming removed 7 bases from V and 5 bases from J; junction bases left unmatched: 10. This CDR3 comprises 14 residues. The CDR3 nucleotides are TGCAGCGCCTCCGTCCAGGGGGCCGATCAGCCCCAGCATTTT. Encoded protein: CSASVQGADQPQHF.

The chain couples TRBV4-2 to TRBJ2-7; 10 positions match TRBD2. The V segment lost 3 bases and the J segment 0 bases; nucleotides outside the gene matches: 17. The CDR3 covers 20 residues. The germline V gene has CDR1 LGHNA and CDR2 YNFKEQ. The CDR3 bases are TGTGCCAGCAGCCACGCACTGTCCAGCGGGGGGGACGGGAGCTCCTACGAGCAGTACTTC. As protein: CASSHALSSGGDGSSYEQYF.

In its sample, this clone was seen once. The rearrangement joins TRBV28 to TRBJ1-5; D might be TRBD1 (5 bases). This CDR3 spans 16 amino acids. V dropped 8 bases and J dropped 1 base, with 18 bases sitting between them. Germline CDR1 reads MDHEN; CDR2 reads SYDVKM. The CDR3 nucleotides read TGTGCCAGCCTCCGGCGGGGGGATGCGAGCAATCAGCCCCAGCATTTT. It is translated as CASLRRGDASNQPQHF.